This T cell receptor beta chain was obtained from a study of T-cell reconstitution after alpha-beta-depleted transplantation in children. This clonotype has a handful of counts. Antigen unknown. The CDR3 is made up of 17 amino acids. In germline, CDR1 is DFQATT, CDR2 SNEGSKA (reference sequence). Unmatched junction bases numbered 8, after V lost 0 bases and J lost 1 base. Overall study findings and caveats: Surviving thymic progenitors and recipient T cells were the source of high TCRbeta diversity at day 60 in some patients. T-cell numbers and diversity one year post-transplant derived largely from freshly generated T cells. Expanded graft clones, several hundred of them, were reportedly the source of alpha-beta T cells about two months after transplant.

Molecular barcoding with unique molecular identifiers was used for the TCRbeta library. MiXCR was run by TCRdb on the PCR reads, yielding one entry per CDR3 protein. The sample lists about 900,000 distinct CDR3 sequences, roughly 29% occurring once. This receptor was taken from a boy in the first two years of life who had a stem cell transplant for SCID, so the T cells may come from the graft donor. The rearrangement uses TRBV20-1 and TRBJ2-3; 9 bases match TRBD1. The source material was PBMCs, mostly from graft donor cells, sampled 360 days after TCRalphabeta/CD19-depleted stem cell transplant. Here the CDR3 reads CSARDRYRGQGTDTQYF. In nucleotides, the CDR3 is TGCAGTGCTAGAGATCGCTACAGGGGGCAGGGCACAGATACGCAGTATTTT.